Listed below are T cell receptor beta chains from one sample, sequenced in a study of blood T cell repertoires in COVID-19. Data came from immunoSEQ multiplex PCR; TCRdb stores just in-frame clones and leaves some out. This table has roughly 190,000 clones, approximately 84% appearing once. Sequenced: peripheral blood. These receptors came from a woman aged 65 to 85 with active or convalescent COVID-19. The CDR3 runs from the conserved cysteine through the conserved F or W. D genes are given only for firm matches. The size entry is marked missing in some rows and otherwise reads once, few, many or a size class.

d_gene	abundance	v_gene	j_gene	CDR3nt	CDR3aa
NA	once	TRBV18	TRBJ2-7	TGTGCCAGCTCACCTTTGGGTCAGGGGCAGCGGGAGCAGTACTTC	CASSPLGQGQREQYF
TRBD1	NA	TRBV7-9	TRBJ2-7	TGTGCCAGCAGCCTAAGAGATCGGACAGGGGCCCCCCTTTCCTACGAGCAGTACTTC	CASSLRDRTGAPLSYEQYF
NA	NA	TRBV3-1/TRBV3-2	TRBJ2-6	TGTGCCAGCAGCCTGGAACGGACAGCTGGGGCCAACGTCCTGACTTTC	CASSLERTAGANVLTF
NA	NA	TRBV7-2	TRBJ2-2	TGTGCCAGCAGCTTAGGGACAGTCACCGGGGAGCTGTTTTTT	CASSLGTVTGELFF
NA	few	TRBV7-3	TRBJ1-1	TGTGCCAGCAGCTTGACAGCGAACACTGAAGCTTTCTTT	CASSLTANTEAFF
NA	few	TRBV11-2	TRBJ2-7	TGTGCCACCTCGTCGAGGGGGGACAGCTCCTACGAGCAGTACTTC	CATSSRGDSSYEQYF
TRBD1	NA	TRBV19	TRBJ2-2	TGTGCCAGTAGTATCATGGGGACAGCCAACACCGGGGAGCTGTTTTTT	CASSIMGTANTGELFF
TRBD2	NA	TRBV2	TRBJ2-1	TGTGCCAGCTCCCGGGGGGACTCCCGACTGGATGAGCAGTTCTTC	CASSRGDSRLDEQFF
NA	NA	TRBV29-1	TRBJ1-4	TGCAGCGTTGTCGCAACTAATGAAAAACTGTTTTTT	CSVVATNEKLFF
TRBD2	NA	TRBV3-1/TRBV3-2	TRBJ2-7	TGTGCCAGCAGCCAAGGACTAGCGGGGGTCTACGAGCAGTACTTC	CASSQGLAGVYEQYF
NA	NA	TRBV11-3	TRBJ2-1	TGTGCCAGCAGCCGGGGGTCTGGGGATGAGCAGTTCTTC	CASSRGSGDEQFF
NA	NA	TRBV15	TRBJ2-6	TGTGCCACCAGCGAGGGCAGGAGATTTGGGGCCAACGTCCTGACTTTC	CATSEGRRFGANVLTF
TRBD2	NA	TRBV5-1	TRBJ2-1	TGCGCCAGCAGCTCGGGACTAGCGGGATTCGCCAATGAGCAGTTCTTC	CASSSGLAGFANEQFF
TRBD2	NA	TRBV9	TRBJ2-1	TGTGCCAGCAGCGAGCCTCCTGGGGGGGGAGGGTCCTACAATGAGCAGTTCTTC	CASSEPPGGGGSYNEQFF
NA	once	TRBV10-2	TRBJ1-1	TGCGCCAGCACAGGGGCAGACCTCGGGGGGACTGAAGCTTTCTTT	CASTGADLGGTEAFF
TRBD1	NA	TRBV18	TRBJ1-1	TGTGCCAGCTCACCAGCAGGGGGAGACACTGAAGCTTTCTTT	CASSPAGGDTEAFF
NA	NA	TRBV4-1	TRBJ1-2	TGCGCCAGCAGCCAATACGGAGGGAACTATGGCTACACCTTC	CASSQYGGNYGYTF
NA	NA	TRBV5-1	TRBJ2-1	TGCGCCAGCAGCTTGCCTAGCCATGGCTCCTACAATGAGCAGTTCTTC	CASSLPSHGSYNEQFF
TRBD2	few	TRBV11-2	TRBJ2-7	TGTGCCAGCAGCTCTCCGGGACTAGCGAAGTACGAGCAGTACTTC	CASSSPGLAKYEQYF
TRBD2	few	TRBV3-1/TRBV3-2	TRBJ2-1	TGTGCCAGCAGCCGCTCGGGACTAGGCGGCGCAGAGCAGTTCTTC	CASSRSGLGGAEQFF
TRBD1	once	TRBV7-9	TRBJ2-2	TGTGCCAGCAGCATAGAGACAGGGGCCACCGGGGAGCTGTTTTTT	CASSIETGATGELFF
NA	NA	TRBV6-1	TRBJ2-7	TGTGCCAGGAGTGATCCGAGTGAGTTTCGATTCGAGCAGTACTTC	CARSDPSEFRFEQYF
NA	NA	TRBV6-1	TRBJ2-5	TGTGCCAGCAGTGAAGTTGGCCGGACCCAGTACTTC	CASSEVGRTQYF